This T cell receptor beta chain appears in the sequencing data of a study of a mutant IDH1 vaccine in newly diagnosed glioma (dated by TCRdb to the early 2020s). Turning to the overall study: Of the 30 or so patients who were treated, around 62% were male and roughly 40% were female, and the mean age was around 43 years. For exploratory analyses, longitudinal TCRB deep sequencing was carried out in roughly 25 treated patients wherever samples were available. Peripheral blood was drawn at six visits: V03 (baseline), V05, V07, V10, V12 and V13. Before enrollment, most patients had been given radiochemotherapy with temozolomide as standard therapy, while the rest had received either radiotherapy alone or temozolomide alone.

Library preparation used the immunoSEQ multiplex PCR assay. The hsTCRB Kit was used according to the manufacturer's protocol to amplify rearranged TCR beta chain sequences. An Illumina MiSeq was used to sequence the TCRB libraries. From the authors' description of their analysis: Demultiplexing, trimming and gene mapping were performed with the kit vendor's proprietary platform. The table comes from immuneACCESS by way of TCRdb, which keeps in-frame sequences with V and J called. Part of the clones is missing from these tables; in studies checked, under half for an unresolved V gene and the rest for unknown reasons. Clonal size and the V and J genes are those of that table, whereas D and trimming came from the DNA. In all, the sample holds 30,000 to 35,000 clones, and 80% of those were seen once. 9% of the sample lies in the top ten. Per the publication, the time point label means: baseline, week 1 (first vaccination visit). Taken with the paper, the label for treatment or condition translates to: pre-vaccination baseline after standard-of-care therapy. Donors had newly diagnosed WHO grade 3 or 4 IDH1-mutant astrocytomas with loss of nuclear ATRX. The samples were drawn from NOA16, a multicentre, single-arm, open-label phase I trial in Germany that tested a mutant IDH1 peptide vaccine in humans for the first time. For immunogenicity testing, the blood drawn at visit V03 was used as the baseline sample. The DNeasy Blood and Tissue Kit was used to extract genomic DNA from EDTA blood for TCRB sequencing.

General study outcomes and caveats: Pseudoprogression appeared unrelated to alterations in the top peripheral T cell clonotypes detected by TCRB sequencing. The authors stated that sample limitations prevented analyses of patient blood samples from being reproduced. Vaccine-induced immune responses across multiple MHC alleles were detected in approximately 94% of patients. Selection of PBMC samples for TCRB deep sequencing was based on availability.

About this clone itself: The antigen it recognizes is unknown. Qualities for individual bases were not recorded, and no much larger clone is one base off.

The CDR1 and CDR2 encoded by the germline V gene (reference sequence) are MNHEY and SMNVEV. V gives up 4 bases and J gives up 5 bases, and the segment between their germline ends measures 17 bases. Inclusive of the bounding cysteine and phenylalanine, the CDR3 is 16 residues long. The entry retains the CDR3 DNA only, 48 bases that are in frame from base 1. Specimen: peripheral blood mononuclear cells (PBMCs), collected from a glioma patient treated with radiotherapy, temozolomide or both. The clonotype was recovered from a man aged 45-65 years with glioma. Some clones in this sample may be carry-over from other donors' samples. Recombination connected TRBV27 to TRBJ2-2; the D call could be TRBD1 or TRBD2, with each sharing 5 bases. The CDR3 protein: CASSSPGRRRTGELFF. The sequenced DNA: TGTGCCAGCAGTTCTCCGGGACGGCGAAGGACCGGGGAGCTGTTTTTT.